The 3 T cell receptor beta chains given below trace back to one sample, sequenced in a study of shared clonotypes between healthy human individuals. Naive CD8 populations comprised CD45RO-negative cells positively selected for CCR7, excluding terminally differentiated effector memory CD45RA+ cells. Clones were sequenced by immunoSEQ multiplex PCR, and TCRdb holds only the in-frame ones, with some missing. Altogether around 550,000 clones are present, roughly 95% being singletons, with the ten largest covering about 0.11%. Sequencing used naive CD8+ T cells sorted from blood. These receptors were taken from a woman in her thirties in good health.

This chain joins TRBV5-6 and TRBJ2-5, with D unresolved. The germline CDR1 and CDR2 sequences are SGHDT and YYEEEE. The CDR3 totals 11 residues. V gave up 2 bases and J gave up 11 bases, with 10 bases separating them. CDR3 region: CASSFGVVQYF. CDR3 in DNA: TGTGCCAGCAGCTTCGGTGTGGTGCAGTACTTC.

The chain links TRBV4-2 to TRBJ2-7; 9 bases match TRBD1. Germline values: CDR1 LGHNA, CDR2 YNFKEQ. V shed 3 bases and J 6 bases; nucleotides not matched to a gene: 3. The CDR3 covers 13 residues. The chain's CDR3 is CASSQGTGSEQYF. In DNA form, the CDR3 reads TGTGCCAGCAGCCAGGGGACAGGGAGCGAGCAGTACTTC.

CDR3 protein: CASSITGGGEAFF. CDR3 coding DNA: TGTGCCAGCAGTATTACAGGTGGTGGAGAAGCTTTCTTT. The gene calls are TRBV27 and TRBJ1-1; TRBD1 might be the D (5 bases). V gave up 5 bases and J gave up 8 bases, with 15 bases separating them. The CDR3 consists of 13 residues. Germline CDR1 reads MNHEY; CDR2 reads SMNVEV (reference sequence).